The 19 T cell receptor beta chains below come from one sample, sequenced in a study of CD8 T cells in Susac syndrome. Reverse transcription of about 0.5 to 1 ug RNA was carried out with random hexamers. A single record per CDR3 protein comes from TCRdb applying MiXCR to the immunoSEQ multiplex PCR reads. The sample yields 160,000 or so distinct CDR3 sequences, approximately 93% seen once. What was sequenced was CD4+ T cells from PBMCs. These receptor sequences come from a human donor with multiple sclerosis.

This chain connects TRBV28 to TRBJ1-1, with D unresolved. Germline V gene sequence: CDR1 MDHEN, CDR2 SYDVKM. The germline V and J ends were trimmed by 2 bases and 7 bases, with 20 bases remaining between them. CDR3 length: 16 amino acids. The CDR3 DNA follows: TGTGCCAGCAGTTTACCGAAGAGGACCGTATATAATGAAGCTTTCTTT. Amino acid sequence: CASSLPKRTVYNEAFF.

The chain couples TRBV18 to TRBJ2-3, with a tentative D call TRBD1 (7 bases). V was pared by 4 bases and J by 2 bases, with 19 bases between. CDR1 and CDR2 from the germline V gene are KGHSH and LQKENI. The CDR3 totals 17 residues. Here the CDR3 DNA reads TGTGCCAGCTCACTCACTTCAGGGGGGAGAACCACAGATACGCAGTATTTT. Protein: CASSLTSGGRTTDTQYF.

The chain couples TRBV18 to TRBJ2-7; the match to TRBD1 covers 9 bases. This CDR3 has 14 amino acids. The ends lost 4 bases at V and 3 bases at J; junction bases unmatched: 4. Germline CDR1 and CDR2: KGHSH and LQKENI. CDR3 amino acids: CASSLTGGGYEQYF. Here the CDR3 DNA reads TGTGCCAGCTCACTGACAGGGGGAGGCTACGAGCAGTACTTC.

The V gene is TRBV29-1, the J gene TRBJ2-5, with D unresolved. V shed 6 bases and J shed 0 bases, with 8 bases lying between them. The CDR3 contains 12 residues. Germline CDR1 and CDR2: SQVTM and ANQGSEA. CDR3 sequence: CSVARYQETQYF. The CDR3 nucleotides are TGCAGCGTCGCTCGGTACCAAGAGACCCAGTACTTC.

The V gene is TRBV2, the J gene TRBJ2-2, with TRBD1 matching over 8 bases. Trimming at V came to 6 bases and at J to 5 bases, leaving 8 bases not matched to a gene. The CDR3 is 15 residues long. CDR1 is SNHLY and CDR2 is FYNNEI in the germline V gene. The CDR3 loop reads CASSVTGVVTGELFF. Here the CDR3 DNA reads TGTGCCAGCAGCGTGACAGGGGTTGTGACCGGGGAGCTGTTTTTT.

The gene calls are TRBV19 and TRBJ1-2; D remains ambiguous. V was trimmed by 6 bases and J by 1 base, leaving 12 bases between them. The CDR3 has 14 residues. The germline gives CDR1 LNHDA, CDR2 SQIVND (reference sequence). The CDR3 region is CASRTSHINYGYTF. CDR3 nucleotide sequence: TGTGCCAGTAGAACGTCCCATATTAACTATGGCTACACCTTC.

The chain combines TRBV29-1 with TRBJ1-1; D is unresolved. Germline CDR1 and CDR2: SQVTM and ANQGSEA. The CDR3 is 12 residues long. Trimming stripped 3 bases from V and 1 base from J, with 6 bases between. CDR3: CSVDRQNTEAFF. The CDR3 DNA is TGCAGCGTTGATCGACAGAACACTGAAGCTTTCTTT.

CDR3: CSAYREWTGELFF. The CDR3 nucleotides read TGCAGCGCGTACCGGGAGTGGACCGGGGAGCTGTTTTTT. The chain combines TRBV29-1 with TRBJ2-2; TRBD2 might be the D (6 bases). V lost 7 bases, J lost 5 bases, and 14 bases lay in between. Germline V CDR1 and CDR2: SQVTM, ANQGSEA. There are 13 residues in the CDR3.

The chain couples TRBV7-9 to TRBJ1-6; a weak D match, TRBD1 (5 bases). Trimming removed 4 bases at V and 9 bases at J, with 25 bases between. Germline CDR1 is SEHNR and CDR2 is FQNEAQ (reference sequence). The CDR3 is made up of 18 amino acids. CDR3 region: CASSSTVAGRFGSSPLHF. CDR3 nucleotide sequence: TGTGCCAGCAGCTCAACGGTGGCAGGGAGGTTCGGGAGTTCACCCCTCCACTTT.

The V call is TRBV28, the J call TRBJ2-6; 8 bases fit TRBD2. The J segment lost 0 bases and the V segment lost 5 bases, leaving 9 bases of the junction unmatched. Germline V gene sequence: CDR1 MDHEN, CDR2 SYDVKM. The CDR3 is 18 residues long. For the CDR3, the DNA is TGTGCCAGCAGTCCCTCTAGCGGGCGGCGCTCTGGGGCCAACGTCCTGACTTTC. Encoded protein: CASSPSSGRRSGANVLTF.

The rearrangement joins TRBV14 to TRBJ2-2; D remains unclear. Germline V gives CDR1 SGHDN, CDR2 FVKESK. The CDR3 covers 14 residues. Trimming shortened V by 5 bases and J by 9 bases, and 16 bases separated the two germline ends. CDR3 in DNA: TGTGCCAGCAGCAAGACGGGTAGTAACTGGGAGCTGTTTTTT. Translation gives CASSKTGSNWELFF. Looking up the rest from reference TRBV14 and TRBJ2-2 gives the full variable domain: EAGVTQFPSHSVIEKGQTVTLRCDPISGHDNLYWYRRVMGKEIKFLLHFVKESKQDESGMPNNRFLAERTGGTYSTLKVQPAELEDSGVYFCASSKTGSNWELFFGEGSRLTVL.

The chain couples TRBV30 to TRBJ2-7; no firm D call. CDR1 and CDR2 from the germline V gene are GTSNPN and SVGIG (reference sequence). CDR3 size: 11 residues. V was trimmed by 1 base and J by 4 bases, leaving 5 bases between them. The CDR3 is CAWSDRYEQYF. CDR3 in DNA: TGTGCCTGGAGTGATCGATACGAGCAGTACTTC.

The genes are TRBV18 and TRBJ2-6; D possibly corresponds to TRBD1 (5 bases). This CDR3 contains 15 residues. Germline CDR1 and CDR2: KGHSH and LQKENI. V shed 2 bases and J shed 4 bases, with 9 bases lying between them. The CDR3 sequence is CASSPGAQGANVLTF. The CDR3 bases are TGTGCCAGCTCACCAGGGGCACAGGGGGCCAACGTCCTGACTTTC.

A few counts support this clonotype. Here the CDR3 reads CAISASVGSFTDTQYF. In DNA, the CDR3 is TGTGCCATCAGTGCTTCGGTGGGATCTTTCACAGATACGCAGTATTTT. The chain employs TRBV10-3 and TRBJ2-3; D call uncertain. The CDR3 length is 16 residues. From germline, CDR1 is ENHRY and CDR2 SYGVKD. V gave up 4 bases and J gave up 2 bases, with 16 bases separating them.

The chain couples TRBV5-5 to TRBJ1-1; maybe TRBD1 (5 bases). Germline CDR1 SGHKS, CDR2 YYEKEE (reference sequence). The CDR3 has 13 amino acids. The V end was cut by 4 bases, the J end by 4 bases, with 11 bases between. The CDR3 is CASSLQALTEAFF. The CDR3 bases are TGTGCCAGCAGCCTACAGGCGCTCACTGAAGCTTTCTTT.

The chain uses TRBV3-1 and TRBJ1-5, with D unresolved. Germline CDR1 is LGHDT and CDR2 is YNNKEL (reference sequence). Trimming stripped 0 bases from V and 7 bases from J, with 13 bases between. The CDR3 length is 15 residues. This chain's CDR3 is CASSQDKGFGQPQHF. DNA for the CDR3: TGTGCCAGCAGCCAAGATAAGGGTTTTGGGCAGCCCCAGCATTTT.

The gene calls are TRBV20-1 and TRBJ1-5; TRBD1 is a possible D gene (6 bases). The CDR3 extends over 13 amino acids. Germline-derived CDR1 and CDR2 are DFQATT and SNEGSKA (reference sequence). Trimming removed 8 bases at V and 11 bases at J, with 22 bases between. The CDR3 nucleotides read TGCAGTCCGAAAGACAGGTCCGATTCGGCCCAGCATTTT. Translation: CSPKDRSDSAQHF.

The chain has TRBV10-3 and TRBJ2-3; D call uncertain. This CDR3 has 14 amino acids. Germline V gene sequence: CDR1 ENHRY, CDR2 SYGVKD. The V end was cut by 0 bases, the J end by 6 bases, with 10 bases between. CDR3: CAISESWDLDTQYF. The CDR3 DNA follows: TGTGCCATCAGTGAGTCGTGGGATTTGGATACGCAGTATTTT.

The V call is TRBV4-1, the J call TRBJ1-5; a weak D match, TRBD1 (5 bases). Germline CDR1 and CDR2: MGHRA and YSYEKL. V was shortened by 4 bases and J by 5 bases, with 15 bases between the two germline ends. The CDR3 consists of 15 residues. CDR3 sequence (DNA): TGCGCCAGCAGCCCTTTACGGGGGGGGGATCAGCCCCAGCATTTT. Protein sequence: CASSPLRGGDQPQHF.